A selection of T cell receptor beta chains follows, all from one sample in a study of T cells in Graves' hyperthyroidism and ophthalmopathy. TCRdb called the multiplex PCR reads again in MiXCR, with one record for every CDR3 protein. The table shows around 600,000 distinct CDR3 sequences, with more than 15% occurring only once. Sequencing was carried out using blood. The receptors derive from a woman aged 40 to 50 with Graves' ophthalmopathy. The CDR3 runs from the conserved cysteine through the conserved F or W. The D gene is left open where the match is weak. A clone size is listed for some rows: how often the clone was seen (once, few, many), or a class if it is expanded.

J gene	V gene	D gene	clone size	CDR3 DNA	CDR3 protein
TRBJ2-1	TRBV19	NA	NA	TGTGCCAGTAGTTGGGGGCCGGGGGAGCAGTTCTTC	CASSWGPGEQFF
TRBJ2-2	TRBV2	NA	many	TGTGCCAGCAGTTTTCTTGGCGGGGAGCTGTTTTTT	CASSFLGGELFF
TRBJ2-4	TRBV20-1	NA	few	TGCAGTGCTAGAGATGCCTGGGAGCTAGCCAAAAACATTCAGTACTTC	CSARDAWELAKNIQYF
TRBJ2-2	TRBV5-8	NA	few	TGTGCCAGCAGCTTGGATTCGGGGGCGAACACCGGGGAGCTGTTTTTT	CASSLDSGANTGELFF
TRBJ2-7	TRBV6-1	TRBD1	NA	TGTGCCAGCAGTGAATGGACAGGGTCTCCCTACGAGCAGTACTTC	CASSEWTGSPYEQYF
TRBJ2-3	TRBV10-2	TRBD1	NA	TGCGCCAGCAGTGATAGAGGGGGCCTCACAGATACGCAGTATTTT	CASSDRGGLTDTQYF
TRBJ2-1	TRBV7-9	TRBD2	few	TGTGCCAGCAGCTCTAGCGGGAGGGCCTACTACAATGAGCAGTTCTTC	CASSSSGRAYYNEQFF
TRBJ1-1	TRBV10-3	NA	NA	TGTGCCATCACCAAACCCGGCAGGGCGGAAGCTTTCTTT	CAITKPGRAEAFF
TRBJ2-7	TRBV30	TRBD2	NA	TGTGCCTGGAGTTACCCGGGACTACGGTACGAGCAGTACTTC	CAWSYPGLRYEQYF
TRBJ1-4	TRBV11-2	NA	many	TGTGCCAGCAGCTTGCATATTAATGAAAAACTGTTTTTT	CASSLHINEKLFF
TRBJ2-1	TRBV10-3	NA	many	TGTGCCATCGGATTCGGGGGTCCCCCTTACAATGAGCAGTTCTTC	CAIGFGGPPYNEQFF
TRBJ2-3	TRBV11-2	TRBD1	many	TGTGCCAGCAGCCATTATGGGACAGGGGTGACAGATACGCAGTATTTT	CASSHYGTGVTDTQYF
TRBJ2-7	TRBV12-3/TRBV12-4	NA	many	TGTGCCAGCAGCCCCGGGACTCACGAGCAGTACTTC	CASSPGTHEQYF
TRBJ2-3	TRBV12-3/TRBV12-4	TRBD2	many	TGTGCCAGCAGTTATGGGGGGGCGCAGTATTTT	CASSYGGAQYF
TRBJ2-7	TRBV28	NA	many	TGTGCCAGCAGTTTAGGGGTTCCCTACGAGCAGTACTTC	CASSLGVPYEQYF
TRBJ2-2	TRBV7-9	NA	many	TGTGCCAGCAGCGAAGAGTTAGTGACTAGTGGCACCGGGGAGCTGTTTTTT	CASSEELVTSGTGELFF
TRBJ2-1	TRBV7-9	TRBD2	NA	TGTGCCAGCAGCACCCCCGGGGGGGGACTAGCGGGAGATAATGAGCAGTTCTTC	CASSTPGGGLAGDNEQFF
TRBJ2-7	TRBV10-3	TRBD2	many	TGTGCCATCAGCCCCGGAGAGCGGGGGCGCGGAGGCGAGCAGTACTTC	CAISPGERGRGGEQYF
TRBJ2-7	TRBV7-2	NA	many	TGTGCCAGCAGCGCAGATGGAAACTCCTACGAGCAGTACTTC	CASSADGNSYEQYF
TRBJ2-1	TRBV7-3	TRBD2	NA	TGTGCCAGCAGACTAGCGGGAGGGCCAATGAATGGGCAGTTCTTC	CASRLAGGPMNGQFF